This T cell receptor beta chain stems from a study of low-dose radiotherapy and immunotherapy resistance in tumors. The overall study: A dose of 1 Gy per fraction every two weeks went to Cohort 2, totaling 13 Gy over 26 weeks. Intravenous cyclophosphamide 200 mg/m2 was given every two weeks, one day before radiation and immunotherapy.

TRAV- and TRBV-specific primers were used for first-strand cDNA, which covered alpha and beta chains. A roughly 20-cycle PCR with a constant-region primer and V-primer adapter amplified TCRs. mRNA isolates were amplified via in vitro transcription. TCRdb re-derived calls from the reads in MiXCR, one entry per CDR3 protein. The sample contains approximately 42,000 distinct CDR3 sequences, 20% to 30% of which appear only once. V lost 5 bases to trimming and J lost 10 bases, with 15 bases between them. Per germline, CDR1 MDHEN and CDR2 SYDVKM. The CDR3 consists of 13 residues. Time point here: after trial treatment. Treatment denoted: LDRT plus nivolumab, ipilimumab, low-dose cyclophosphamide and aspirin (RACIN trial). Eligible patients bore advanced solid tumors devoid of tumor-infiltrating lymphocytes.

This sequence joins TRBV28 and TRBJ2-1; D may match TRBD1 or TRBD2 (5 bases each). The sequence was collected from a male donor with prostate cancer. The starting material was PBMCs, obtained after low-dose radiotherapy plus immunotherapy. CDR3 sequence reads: CASSLGDRTEQFF. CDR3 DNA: TGTGCCAGCAGTCTAGGGGACCGAACCGAGCAGTTCTTC.